The sequence of this T cell receptor beta chain was determined in a study of CD8 T cells in ankylosing spondylitis (TCRdb year 2017). Notes on the research overall: T cell receptor beta repertoires were profiled in healthy donors and ankylosing spondylitis patients so that disease-linked TCR variants could be found. The full study cohort was made up of about 25 ankylosing spondylitis patients and some 100 healthy donors. Peripheral blood was sampled, and synovial fluid was additionally collected from ankylosing spondylitis patients.

The germline V gene encodes CDR1 DFQATT and CDR2 SNEGSKA (reference sequence). Reading from cysteine to phenylalanine, the CDR3 counts 14 amino acids. The sequence is cut down to CDR3 DNA, 42 bases in frame from base 1. V is shortened by 4 bases, J by 1 base, and the region joining them spans 13 bases. This clonotype was seen only a few times. Its antigen target is currently unknown. Base qualities are not at hand, and no much larger clone is one base apart. The run used an Illumina HiSeq 2500. Quantitative 5'-RACE with molecular barcodes was the method used to prepare the TCR beta libraries. The authors' pipeline ran thus. A new computational method, built on a probabilistic model of VDJ rearrangement, was used to identify disease-linked TCR variants. TCRdb reworked the public reads: Q25 trimming with fastp, MiXCR clone assembly, productive beta chains retained. Each CDR3 protein gets just one entry, which takes the most common genes and DNA from the rows behind it. The V and J calls come from TCRdb's annotation, not from the publication. Present in this sample are more than 650,000 distinct CDR3 sequences, about an eighth of which were seen just once. Together, the top ten hold roughly 0.51% of the sample.

Results and caveats for the whole study, not just this receptor: The disease-linked clones showed a CD8+ phenotype and occurred at relatively low frequencies in peripheral blood. Some motif variants had previously been reported in the synovial fluid and blood of reactive arthritis patients, which suggests shared mechanisms of disease initiation. The disease-linked clones were reported to be significantly enriched in matched synovial fluid samples from ankylosing spondylitis patients. A TCR beta motif made up of under ten highly homologous amino acid variants appeared to be characteristic of blood from ankylosing spondylitis patients.

The clonotype comes from a male donor with ankylosing spondylitis. The chain joins TRBV20-1 to TRBJ1-1; no D gene call is confident. Sequenced material: blood, either unsorted or a sorted T cell fraction (not recorded which). The CDR3 region has the sequence CSAKKAATNTEAFF. Here is the DNA: TGCAGTGCTAAGAAAGCGGCAACGAACACTGAAGCTTTCTTT.